What follows describes a single T cell receptor beta chain. Trimming removed 4 bases from V and 4 bases from J, with 13 bases in between. Germline V gives CDR1 MDHEN, CDR2 SYDVKM. This CDR3 comprises 14 residues. The data were produced by immunoSEQ multiplex PCR, yet TCRdb's version contains in-frame clones alone and is incomplete. The top ten clones hold roughly 1.7% of a sample with around 2.1 million clones, approximately 94% of them seen once. The data were taken from a study of shared clonotypes between healthy human individuals. The naive CD8 population came from CD45RO-negative cells selected for CCR7, without terminally differentiated effector memory CD45RA+ cells.

The sequenced material came from naive CD8+ T cells from PBMCs. The V call is TRBV28, the J call TRBJ2-5, with D possibly being TRBD1 (6 bases). The sequence derives from a man between 18 and 29 years old in good health. Some clones in this sample may be carry-over from other donors' samples. The CDR3 protein is CASSYRGGRETQYF. The CDR3 bases are TGTGCCAGCAGTTATCGAGGGGGACGAGAGACCCAGTACTTC.